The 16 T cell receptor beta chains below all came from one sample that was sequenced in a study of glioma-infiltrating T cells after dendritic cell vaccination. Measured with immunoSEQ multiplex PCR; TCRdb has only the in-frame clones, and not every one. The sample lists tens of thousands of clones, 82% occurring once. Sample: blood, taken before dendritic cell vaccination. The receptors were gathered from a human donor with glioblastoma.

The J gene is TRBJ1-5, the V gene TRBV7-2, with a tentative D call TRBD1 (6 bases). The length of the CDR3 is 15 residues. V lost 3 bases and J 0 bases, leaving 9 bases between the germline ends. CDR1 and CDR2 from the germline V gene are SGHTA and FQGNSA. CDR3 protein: CASSLSGASNQPQHF. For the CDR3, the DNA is TGTGCCAGCAGCTTGTCAGGGGCTAGCAATCAGCCCCAGCATTTT.

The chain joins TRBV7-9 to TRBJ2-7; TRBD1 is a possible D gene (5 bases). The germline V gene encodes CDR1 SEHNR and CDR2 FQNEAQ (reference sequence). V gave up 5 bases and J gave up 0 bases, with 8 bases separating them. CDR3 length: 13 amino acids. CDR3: CASSPDISYEQYF. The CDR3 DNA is TGTGCCAGCAGCCCGGACATCTCCTACGAGCAGTACTTC. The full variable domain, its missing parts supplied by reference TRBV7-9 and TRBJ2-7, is DTGVSQNPRHKITKRGQNVTFRCDPISEHNRLYWYRQTLGQGPEFLTYFQNEAQLEKSRLLSDRFSAERPKGSFSTLEIQRTEQGDSAMYLCASSPDISYEQYFGPGTRLTVT.

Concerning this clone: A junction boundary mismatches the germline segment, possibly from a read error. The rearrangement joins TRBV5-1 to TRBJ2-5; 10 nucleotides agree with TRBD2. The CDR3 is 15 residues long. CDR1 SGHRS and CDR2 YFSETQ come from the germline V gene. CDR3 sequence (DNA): TGCGTCAGCAGGGGGGCTAGCGGGAGCCGGGAGACCCAGTACTTC. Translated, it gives CVSRGASGSRETQYF.

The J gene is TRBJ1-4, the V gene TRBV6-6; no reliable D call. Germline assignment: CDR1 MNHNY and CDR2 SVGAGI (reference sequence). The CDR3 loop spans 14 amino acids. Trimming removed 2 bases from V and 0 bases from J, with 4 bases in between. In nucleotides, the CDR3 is TGTGCCAGCAGTTACGGAGCAACTAATGAAAAACTGTTTTTT. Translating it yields CASSYGATNEKLFF.

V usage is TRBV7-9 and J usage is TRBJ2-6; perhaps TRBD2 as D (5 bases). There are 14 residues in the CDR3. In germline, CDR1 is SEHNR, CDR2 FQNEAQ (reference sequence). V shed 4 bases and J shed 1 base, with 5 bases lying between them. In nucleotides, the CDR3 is TGTGCCAGCAGCTGGGAGTCTGGGGCCAACGTCCTGACTTTC. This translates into CASSWESGANVLTF.

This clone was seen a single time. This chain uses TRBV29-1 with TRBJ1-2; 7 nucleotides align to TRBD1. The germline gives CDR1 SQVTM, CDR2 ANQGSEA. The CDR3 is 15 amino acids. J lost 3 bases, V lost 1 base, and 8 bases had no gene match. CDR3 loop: CSVEVETGKDYGYTF. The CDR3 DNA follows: TGCAGCGTTGAAGTTGAGACAGGGAAGGACTATGGCTACACCTTC.

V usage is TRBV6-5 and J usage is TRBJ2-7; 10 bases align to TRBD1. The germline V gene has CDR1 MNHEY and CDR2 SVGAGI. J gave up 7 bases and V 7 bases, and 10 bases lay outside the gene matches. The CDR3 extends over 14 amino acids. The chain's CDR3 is CASTEGQGIFEQYF. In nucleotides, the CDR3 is TGTGCCAGCACCGAGGGACAGGGGATTTTTGAGCAGTACTTC.

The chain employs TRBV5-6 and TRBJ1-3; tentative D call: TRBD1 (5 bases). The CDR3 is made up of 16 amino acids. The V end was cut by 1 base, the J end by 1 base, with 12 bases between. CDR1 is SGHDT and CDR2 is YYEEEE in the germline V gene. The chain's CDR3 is CASSLPGRASGNTIYF. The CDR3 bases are TGTGCCAGCAGCTTGCCTGGCAGGGCTTCTGGAAACACCATATATTTT.

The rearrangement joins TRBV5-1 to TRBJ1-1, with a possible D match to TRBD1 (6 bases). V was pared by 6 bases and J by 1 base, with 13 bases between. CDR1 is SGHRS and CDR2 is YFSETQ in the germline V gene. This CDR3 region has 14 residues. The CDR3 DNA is TGCGCCAGCACCGGGTCAGGGGCGAACACTGAAGCTTTCTTT. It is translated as CASTGSGANTEAFF.

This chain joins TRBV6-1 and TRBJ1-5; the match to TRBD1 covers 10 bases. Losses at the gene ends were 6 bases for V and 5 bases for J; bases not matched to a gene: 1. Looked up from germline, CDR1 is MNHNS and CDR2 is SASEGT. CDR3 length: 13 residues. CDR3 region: CASRGTGDQPQHF. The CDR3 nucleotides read TGTGCCAGCAGAGGGACAGGGGATCAGCCCCAGCATTTT.

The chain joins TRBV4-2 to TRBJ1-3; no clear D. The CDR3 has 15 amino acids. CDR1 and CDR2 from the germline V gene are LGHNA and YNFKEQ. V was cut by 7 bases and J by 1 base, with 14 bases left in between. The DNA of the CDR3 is TGTGCCAGCACCGTTGAGTATTTATCTGGAAACACCATATATTTT. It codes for CASTVEYLSGNTIYF.

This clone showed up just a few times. The CDR3 bases are TGTGCCAGCAGCCAAGCCGGGGGACGGTCGAGCTCTGGAAACACCATATATTTT. Protein sequence: CASSQAGGRSSSGNTIYF. The V call is TRBV4-2, the J call TRBJ1-3; a weak D match, TRBD1 (5 bases). V was shortened by 1 base and J by 0 bases, with 16 bases between the two germline ends. Germline V gene lookup returns CDR1 LGHNA and CDR2 YNFKEQ. The CDR3 covers 18 residues.

Here the CDR3 reads CASSLGYGGYGNQPQHF. Here the CDR3 DNA reads TGTGCCAGCAGCTTAGGTTACGGGGGTTACGGCAATCAGCCCCAGCATTTT. The chain couples TRBV7-2 to TRBJ1-5; D may be TRBD1 (5 bases). Trimming shortened V by 1 base and J by 2 bases, and 15 bases separated the two germline ends. Germline values: CDR1 SGHTA, CDR2 FQGNSA. The CDR3 is made up of 17 amino acids.

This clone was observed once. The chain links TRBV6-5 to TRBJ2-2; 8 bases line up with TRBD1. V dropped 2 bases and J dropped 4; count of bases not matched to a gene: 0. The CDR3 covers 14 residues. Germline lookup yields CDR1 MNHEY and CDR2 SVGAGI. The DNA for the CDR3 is TGTGCCAGCAGTTACACAGGGGGCACCGGGGAGCTGTTTTTT. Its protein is CASSYTGGTGELFF.

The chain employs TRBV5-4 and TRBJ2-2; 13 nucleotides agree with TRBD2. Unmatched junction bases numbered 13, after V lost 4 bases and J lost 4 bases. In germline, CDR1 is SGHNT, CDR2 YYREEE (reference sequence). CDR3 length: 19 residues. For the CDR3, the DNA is TGTGCCAGCAGCACATCCTTATTGGGACTAGCGGGACCCACCGGGGAGCTGTTTTTT. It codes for CASSTSLLGLAGPTGELFF. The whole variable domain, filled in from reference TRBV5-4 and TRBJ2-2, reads ETGVTQSPTHLIKTRGQQVTLRCSSQSGHNTVSWYQQALGQGPQFIFQYYREEENGRGNFPPRFSGLQFPNYSSELNVNALELDDSALYLCASSTSLLGLAGPTGELFFGEGSRLTVL.

Written as DNA, the CDR3 is TGTGCCAGCAGTTTATTTGGGGGGGCGGCTAACTATGGCTACACCTTC. The encoded protein is CASSLFGGAANYGYTF. V gene TRBV27 combines with J gene TRBJ1-2; a weak D match, TRBD1 (6 bases). The ends were cut back, 1 base at V and 0 bases at J, with 12 bases in the middle. The length of the CDR3 is 16 residues. CDR1 and CDR2 (germline): MNHEY, SMNVEV (reference sequence).